The TCR beta chain under discussion was sequenced for a study of shared clonotypes between healthy human individuals. Deep-level settings were used for running the assay. TCRdb keeps only in-frame clones here, not all; method: immunoSEQ multiplex PCR. The sample lists millions of clones, just over 90% occurring once. Study-level results: Naive subsets typically showed greater estimated richness than memory subsets.

The CDR3 length is 14 residues. The ends lost 6 bases at V and 4 bases at J; junction bases unmatched: 4. Germline V gene lookup returns CDR1 SGHRS and CDR2 YFSETQ. Turning to this clone: Its target is not known.

Donors, without exception, were Caucasian adults residing in Nashville, Tennessee. Negatively enriched CD4+ T cells were divided by CD45RA into naive and memory. The chain links TRBV5-1 to TRBJ2-3; 11 nucleotides match TRBD2. Sequencing was carried out using naive CD4+ T cells from PBMCs. The subset: CD45RA+ positively selected. The receptor was derived from a man between 18 and 35 years old in good health. Some clones in this sample may be carry-over from other donors' samples. The CDR3 is CASTVAGGPDTQYF. CDR3 sequence (DNA): TGCGCCAGCACCGTAGCGGGAGGGCCAGATACGCAGTATTTT. Variable domain in full (rest from reference TRBV5-1 and TRBJ2-3): KAGVTQTPRYLIKTRGQQVTLSCSPISGHRSVSWYQQTPGQGLQFLFEYFSETQRNKGNFPGRFSGRQFSNSRSEMNVSTLELGDSALYLCASTVAGGPDTQYFGPGTRLTVL.